This T cell receptor (beta chain) was retrieved from a study of vaccination and CD4 T cells after COVID-19. Sequencing of the DNA from cultured CD4+ T cells was carried out with the Oncomine TCR Beta short-read assay. TCRdb analysed the PCR reads with MiXCR anew, one entry per CDR3 protein. The sample shows under 20,000 distinct CDR3 sequences, about two fifths of them seen only once. Treatment: approximately 10-day PBMC culture with coronavirus spike peptide pools or control peptides (ViraFEST assay). Trimming shortened V by 0 bases and J by 11 bases, and 16 bases separated the two germline ends. The CDR3 sequence is 14 residues long. CDR1 and CDR2 from the germline V gene are MNHEY and SVGAGI. The table lists this clonotype with a few counts. Its target is unknown.

The V call is TRBV6-5, the J call TRBJ1-1, with TRBD1 as a possible D gene (6 bases). Sample: CD4+ T cells from blood, cultured in vitro, taken before SARS-CoV-2 vaccination. The sequence was obtained from a human donor who had recovered from COVID-19. CDR3 sequence (DNA): TGTGCCAGCAGTTACTCAGGAGAGGGACAATGGGCTTTCTTT. Its protein product is CASSYSGEGQWAFF.